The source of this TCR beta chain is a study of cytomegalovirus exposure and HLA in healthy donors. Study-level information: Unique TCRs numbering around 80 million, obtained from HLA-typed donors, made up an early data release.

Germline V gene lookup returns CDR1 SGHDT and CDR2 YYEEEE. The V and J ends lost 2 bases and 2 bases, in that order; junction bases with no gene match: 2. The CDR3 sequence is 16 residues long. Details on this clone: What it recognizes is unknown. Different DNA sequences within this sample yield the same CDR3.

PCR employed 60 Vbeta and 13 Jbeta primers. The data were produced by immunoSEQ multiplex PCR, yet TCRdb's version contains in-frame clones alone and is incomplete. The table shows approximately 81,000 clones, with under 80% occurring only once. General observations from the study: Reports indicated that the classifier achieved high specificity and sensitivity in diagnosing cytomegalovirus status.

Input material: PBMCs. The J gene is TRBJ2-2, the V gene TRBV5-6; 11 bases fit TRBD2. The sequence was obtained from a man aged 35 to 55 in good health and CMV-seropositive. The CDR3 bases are TGTGCCAGCAGCTTAACTAGCGGGGGAAACACCGGGGAGCTGTTTTTT. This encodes CASSLTSGGNTGELFF.